Listed below are T cell receptor beta chains from one sample, sequenced in a study of monozygotic twins with inflammatory bowel disease. Using the 5' RACE reads, TCRdb records one entry per CDR3 protein without DNA. In total, the table holds approximately 300,000 distinct CDR3 sequences. The source material was blood. Every receptor here comes from a human donor with ulcerative colitis or Crohn's disease, or a healthy co-twin of an affected twin (not recorded which). The CDR3 runs from the conserved cysteine through the conserved F or W. Fields, in order: J gene, V gene, CDR3 protein.

TRBJ2-2 | TRBV11-2 | CASSPPNIAGRNTGELFF
TRBJ1-2 | TRBV20-1 | CSAREGIRMGAGYTF
TRBJ2-2 | TRBV4-1 | CASSHGSTNTGELFF
TRBJ1-2 | TRBV7-9 | CASSLAGQASFGGYTF
TRBJ2-7 | TRBV5-4 | CASSTGTSGSYEQYF
TRBJ2-7 | TRBV20-1 | CSASYTTYEQYF
TRBJ2-7 | TRBV28 | CASSVAGSSSYEQYF
TRBJ2-7 | TRBV19 | CASSWGKGHIYEQYF
TRBJ2-5 | TRBV5-1 | CASSLAKTAQETQYF
TRBJ2-1 | TRBV6-5 | CASSDLSEQFF
TRBJ2-1 | TRBV5-4 | CASSRGQGSPNEQFF
TRBJ1-6 | TRBV12-3/TRBV12-4 | CASSQNNIGGSPLHF
TRBJ1-6 | TRBV12-3/TRBV12-4 | CASILGEGNSPLHF
TRBJ1-2 | TRBV5-4 | CASSWRGGVGYTF
TRBJ2-6 | TRBV20-1 | CSARPDLLTSGANVLTF
TRBJ2-7 | TRBV6-5 | CASSPSWGDGGSYEQYF
TRBJ2-1 | TRBV19 | CASKMAASSYNEQFF
TRBJ1-1 | TRBV5-1 | CASSLIRETEAFF
TRBJ2-3 | TRBV7-2 | CASSRDYNTQYF
TRBJ1-1 | TRBV19 | CASIPQYRRTNTEAFF
TRBJ1-1 | TRBV6-1 | CASRVGRENTEAFF
TRBJ2-3 | TRBV7-9 | CASTAGPGQRTDTQYF
TRBJ1-5 | TRBV12-3/TRBV12-4 | CASRKQGVSNQPQHF
TRBJ1-5 | TRBV12-2 | CASRLAKIEDRVSNQPQHF
TRBJ1-2 | TRBV18 | CASSLSDSVGYTF
TRBJ1-2 | TRBV7-2 | CASSSTGGVMVYGYTF
TRBJ2-7 | TRBV6-1 | CASSEALTGTGFF
TRBJ2-7 | TRBV20-1 | CSAGRASGFSYEQYF
TRBJ1-6 | TRBV5-1 | CASSLEGNSPLHF
TRBJ2-5 | TRBV18 | CASSPIGETQYF
TRBJ2-1 | TRBV24-1 | CATRKTGTSYNEQFF
TRBJ1-6 | TRBV11-2 | CASILGQREASSYNSPLHF
TRBJ2-3 | TRBV7-9 | CASSPRQFTDTQYF
TRBJ1-5 | TRBV7-2 | CASSSNLNRNQPQHF
TRBJ1-1 | TRBV5-1 | CASSRDRMMVAEAFF
TRBJ2-1 | TRBV2 | CASSQTGGRTNEQFF
TRBJ2-1 | TRBV15 | CATHNIGQHNEQFF
TRBJ2-7 | TRBV7-2 | CASSSGPSRYF
TRBJ2-1 | TRBV12-3/TRBV12-4 | CASSPSPAGGIGQFF
TRBJ2-1 | TRBV7-2 | CASGASYNEQFF
TRBJ2-3 | TRBV11-2 | CASSSRTLAGAITDTQYF
TRBJ2-3 | TRBV21-1 | CASSKFTGRADTRYF
TRBJ2-3 | TRBV6-1 | CASRETSGSTDTQYF
TRBJ2-5 | TRBV7-8 | CASSLARAKETQYF
TRBJ2-1 | TRBV4-3 | CASSRRPKEEQFF
TRBJ2-7 | TRBV3-1 | CASSPRTGVTSYEQYF
TRBJ2-1 | TRBV5-1 | CASSQKTGNNEQFF
TRBJ1-2 | TRBV7-9 | CASSLGGNGGYTF
TRBJ1-5 | TRBV12-3/TRBV12-4 | CASSSSSRTAQPQHF
TRBJ2-2 | TRBV27 | CASSLFLPGRTGELFF
TRBJ1-6 | TRBV5-1 | CASSLEYRGNNSPLHF
TRBJ1-2 | TRBV7-2 | CASSTSGQLYGYTF
TRBJ2-1 | TRBV30 | CAWTQGVTDEQFF